These 17 T cell receptor beta chains share one sample of origin, sequenced in a study of blood T cell repertoires in COVID-19. Clones were sequenced by immunoSEQ multiplex PCR, and TCRdb holds only the in-frame ones, with some missing. The repertoire holds fewer than 350,000 clones, with around 85% as singletons. The material sequenced was peripheral blood. These receptors originate from a woman aged 25 to 39 who had recovered from COVID-19.

The chain couples TRBV7-9 to TRBJ2-3, with D unresolved. The germline gives CDR1 SEHNR, CDR2 FQNEAQ (reference sequence). Trimming removed 4 bases from V and 6 bases from J, with 8 bases in between. CDR3 length equals 12 residues. CDR3: CASSSSSDTQYF. Written as DNA, the CDR3 is TGTGCCAGCAGCTCCAGTTCCGATACGCAGTATTTT. Full variable domain (missing parts from reference TRBV7-9 and TRBJ2-3): DTGVSQNPRHKITKRGQNVTFRCDPISEHNRLYWYRQTLGQGPEFLTYFQNEAQLEKSRLLSDRFSAERPKGSFSTLEIQRTEQGDSAMYLCASSSSSDTQYFGPGTRLTVL.

Comments on this clone: One end of the junction fails to match germline, which may point to a read error. The CDR3 loop reads CASTLDFYGTGNFEQFF. CDR3 bases: TGTGCCAGCACCTTAGATTTTTACGGGACAGGGAATTTTGAGCAGTTCTTC. V is TRBV11-2 and J is TRBJ2-1, with 9 bases that match TRBD1. Germline assignment: CDR1 SGHAT and CDR2 FQNNGV. This CDR3 is built from 17 residues.

This chain links TRBV7-2 with TRBJ1-6, with D perhaps matching TRBD1 (5 bases). This CDR3 has 15 residues. V was cut by 5 bases and J by 9 bases, with 17 bases left in between. Germline V CDR1 and CDR2: SGHTA, FQGNSA. The CDR3 loop is CASSQGADLFSPLHF. CDR3 nucleotide sequence: TGTGCCAGCAGCCAAGGGGCGGATCTTTTTTCACCCCTCCACTTT.

This CDR3 reads CASHSLAGGKRAGELFF. CDR3 nucleotide sequence: TGTGCCAGCCATTCTCTAGCGGGAGGGAAAAGGGCCGGGGAGCTGTTTTTT. This rearrangement joins TRBV28 to TRBJ2-2, with TRBD2 matching 12 bases. The J segment lost 6 bases and the V segment lost 8 bases, leaving 13 bases of the junction unmatched. CDR1 and CDR2 (germline): MDHEN, SYDVKM. This CDR3 spans 17 amino acids. The whole variable domain, remainder taken from reference TRBV28 and TRBJ2-2, is DVKVTQSSRYLVKRTGEKVFLECVQDMDHENMFWYRQDPGLGLRLIYFSYDVKMKEKGDIPEGYSVSREKKERFSLILESASTNQTSMYLCASHSLAGGKRAGELFFGEGSRLTVL.

This clone was counted a few times. The DNA of the CDR3 is TGTGCCAGCAGCGTCCTCTCGGTTGGTGAGCAGTACTTC. Translating gives CASSVLSVGEQYF. This chain connects TRBV14 to TRBJ2-7; D call uncertain. The CDR3 spans 13 residues. Germline V gives CDR1 SGHDN, CDR2 FVKESK. V was trimmed by 5 bases and J by 7 bases, leaving 15 bases between them.

The chain recombines TRBV19 with TRBJ2-5, with D possibly TRBD1 on 5 matching bases. Trimming pared 3 bases from V and 1 base from J, leaving 15 bases between. The CDR3 runs 16 residues. Germline assignment: CDR1 LNHDA and CDR2 SQIVND (reference sequence). CDR3 protein: CASSISAQGPQETQYF. The DNA of the CDR3 is TGTGCCAGTAGTATCTCGGCGCAGGGCCCCCAAGAGACCCAGTACTTC.

This chain connects TRBV5-1 to TRBJ2-7; possible D gene TRBD1, 5 bases. This CDR3 contains 11 residues. The V and J ends lost 5 bases and 2 bases respectively, with 5 bases between them. From germline, CDR1 is SGHRS and CDR2 YFSETQ. The CDR3 sequence: CASRDTYEQYF. CDR3 sequence (DNA): TGCGCCAGCAGGGACACCTACGAGCAGTACTTC.

The V gene is TRBV19, the J gene TRBJ1-5; D might be TRBD1 (6 bases). The CDR3 is made up of 14 amino acids. Trimming shortened V by 3 bases and J by 6 bases, and 12 bases separated the two germline ends. Germline-derived CDR1 and CDR2 are LNHDA and SQIVND (reference sequence). Here the CDR3 reads CASSIEGGGQPQHF. The CDR3 DNA reads TGTGCCAGTAGTATTGAGGGGGGGGGTCAGCCCCAGCATTTT.

V is TRBV7-8 and J is TRBJ1-3; TRBD1 agrees at 7 bases. Unmatched junction bases numbered 12, after V lost 8 bases and J lost 2 bases. The CDR3 runs to 16 residues. The germline V gene has CDR1 SGHVS and CDR2 FQNEAQ. The CDR3 reads CASSNVGTATGNTIYF. For the CDR3, the DNA is TGTGCCAGCTCGAACGTTGGGACAGCAACTGGAAACACCATATATTTT.

This clone has only one observation. Here the CDR3 DNA reads TGTGCCATCAGACTCCAGACAGGTTCGTATCTTTATTCACCCCTCCACTTT. Its protein product is CAIRLQTGSYLYSPLHF. This sequence joins TRBV10-3 and TRBJ1-6, with D possibly TRBD1 on 6 matching bases. This CDR3 contains 17 residues. Trimming pared 6 bases from V and 8 bases from J, leaving 23 bases between. Germline CDR1 reads ENHRY; CDR2 reads SYGVKD.

The gene calls are TRBV3-1 (or the pseudogene TRBV3-2) and TRBJ2-1; 10 nucleotides align to TRBD1. The CDR3 sequence is 16 residues long. Germline CDR1 reads LGHDT; CDR2 reads YNNKEL (reference sequence). V was clipped by 6 bases and J by 7 bases; unmatched bases: 12. The CDR3 sequence: CASSHYSGQGWNEQFF. The CDR3 DNA follows: TGTGCCAGCAGTCACTATTCGGGACAGGGGTGGAATGAGCAGTTCTTC.

The chain carries TRBV25-1 and TRBJ2-6; D gene uncertain. Germline CDR1 is MGHDK and CDR2 is SYGVNS. V lost 5 bases and J lost 0, with 11 bases in between. The CDR3 is made up of 16 amino acids. The chain's CDR3 is CASSKLLNSGANVLTF. As DNA, the CDR3 is TGTGCCAGCAGTAAGCTACTGAACTCTGGGGCCAACGTCCTGACTTTC.

The genes are TRBV15 and TRBJ1-1; D possibly corresponds to TRBD1 (5 bases). This CDR3 region has 15 residues. V lost 2 bases and J lost 10, with 20 bases in between. Looked up from germline, CDR1 is LNHNV and CDR2 is YYDKDF (reference sequence). The CDR3 loop reads CATSRPQSGKKGAFF. CDR3 in DNA: TGTGCCACCAGCAGACCCCAGTCAGGGAAAAAAGGAGCTTTCTTT.

The genes are TRBV5-4 and TRBJ1-1; the match to TRBD1 covers 9 bases. Germline assignment: CDR1 SGHNT and CDR2 YYREEE (reference sequence). Germline trimming cut 5 bases from V and 5 bases from J; bases unmatched to any gene: 7. The CDR3 is 14 amino acids. The CDR3 spells CASSYPDRGTEAFF. The CDR3 nucleotides read TGTGCCAGCAGTTACCCTGACAGGGGGACTGAAGCTTTCTTT.

The chain uses TRBV7-9 and TRBJ2-7; TRBD2 matches 13 bases. Trimming cost V 4 bases and J 5 bases; bases outside gene matches: 11. The germline V gene encodes CDR1 SEHNR and CDR2 FQNEAQ (reference sequence). The CDR3 spans 17 residues. CDR3 sequence: CASSSKLAGGLVDEQYF. As DNA, the CDR3 is TGTGCCAGCAGCTCGAAACTAGCGGGGGGGCTAGTCGACGAGCAGTACTTC.

The V call is TRBV6-2 or TRBV6-3, the J call TRBJ2-1, with TRBD2 matching 7 bases. Germline V gives CDR1 MNHEY, CDR2 SVGEGT. The CDR3 has 16 amino acids. V was clipped by 3 bases and J by 4 bases; unmatched bases: 9. CDR3 coding DNA: TGTGCCAGCAGTTATCTTGGACTAGTGGGTTACAATGAGCAGTTCTTC. This translates into CASSYLGLVGYNEQFF.

The gene calls are TRBV5-5 and TRBJ2-5, with 7 bases matching TRBD2. V lost 6 bases and J lost 5; bases outside the gene matches: 13. Germline CDR1 SGHKS, CDR2 YYEKEE (reference sequence). This CDR3 has 15 amino acids. The CDR3, as DNA: TGTGCCAGCACCGTGCCGTTCGGGGGGTGGGAGACCCAGTACTTC. This encodes CASTVPFGGWETQYF.